There are many counts of the clone carrying this TCR beta chain. The data are from a study of T-cell reconstitution after alpha-beta-depleted transplantation in children. A library of TCRbeta sequences, prepared with unique molecular identifiers, was generated. One entry per CDR3 protein, called by TCRdb with MiXCR from the PCR reads. The sample comprises 150,000 to 250,000 distinct CDR3 sequences, roughly 15% of which are singletons, and roughly 13% rests with the top ten. V was pared by 6 bases and J by 0 bases, with 19 bases of the junction left unmatched. The CDR3 sequence is 20 residues long. Germline values: CDR1 SGHAT, CDR2 FQDESV (reference sequence).

This TCR was sampled from a human donor who donated a stem cell graft to a child with acute lymphoblastic leukemia. The chain employs TRBV11-1 and TRBJ2-1, with 8 bases identical to TRBD2. Sequencing was performed on PBMCs from the stem cell graft donor, taken from the stem cell graft. CDR3 residues: CASSPPEGSSGRSSYNEQFF. The CDR3 coding sequence is TGTGCCAGCAGTCCCCCAGAAGGATCTAGCGGGCGTAGCTCCTACAATGAGCAGTTCTTC.